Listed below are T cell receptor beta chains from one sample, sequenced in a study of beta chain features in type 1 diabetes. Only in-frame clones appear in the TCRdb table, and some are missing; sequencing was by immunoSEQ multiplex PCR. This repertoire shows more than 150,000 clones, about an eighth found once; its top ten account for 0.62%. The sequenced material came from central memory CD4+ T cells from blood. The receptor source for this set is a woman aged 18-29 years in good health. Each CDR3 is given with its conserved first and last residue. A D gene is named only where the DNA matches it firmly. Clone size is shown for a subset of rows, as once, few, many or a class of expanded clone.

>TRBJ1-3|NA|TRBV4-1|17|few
TGCGCCAGCAGCCACGGCCGGGATGGCGCCTCTGGAAACACCATATATTTT
CASSHGRDGASGNTIYF
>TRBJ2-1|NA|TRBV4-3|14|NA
TGCGCCAGCAGCCAAGGTCCGGTGTACAATGAGCAGTTCTTC
CASSQGPVYNEQFF
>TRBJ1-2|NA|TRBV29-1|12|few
TGCAGCGTTGGACGCGCAGGGTATGGCTACACCTTC
CSVGRAGYGYTF
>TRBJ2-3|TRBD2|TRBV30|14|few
TGTGCCTGGAGTTCTAGCGGAGGGGCAGATACGCAGTATTTT
CAWSSSGGADTQYF
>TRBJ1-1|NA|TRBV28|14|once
TGTGCCAGCAGTCCTTACAGGGCAGGGACTGAAGCTTTCTTT
CASSPYRAGTEAFF
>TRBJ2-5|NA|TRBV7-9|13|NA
TGTGCCAGCAGCCTACCTCCCCAAGAGACCCAGTACTTC
CASSLPPQETQYF
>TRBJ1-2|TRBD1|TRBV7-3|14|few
TGTGCCAGCAGCTCGGGACAGGGCGGGGTAGGCTACACCTTC
CASSSGQGGVGYTF
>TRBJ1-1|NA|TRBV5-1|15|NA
TGCGCCAGCAGCTTGCCCGGCGGAATGAACACTGAAGCTTTCTTT
CASSLPGGMNTEAFF
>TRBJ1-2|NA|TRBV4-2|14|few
TGTGCCAGCAGCCAAGTACCCGCACTCTATGGCTACACCTTC
CASSQVPALYGYTF
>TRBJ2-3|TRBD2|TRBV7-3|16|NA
TGTGCCAGCAGCGCCCGGACTAGCGGGAGCACAGATACGCAGTATTTT
CASSARTSGSTDTQYF
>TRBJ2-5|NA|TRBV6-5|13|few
TGTGCCAGCACCCCGCCAGAGGGAGAGACCCAGTACTTC
CASTPPEGETQYF
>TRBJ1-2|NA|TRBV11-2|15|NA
TGTGCCACCCGCCCATGGAGGGGAGGTAACTATGGCTACACCTTC
CATRPWRGGNYGYTF
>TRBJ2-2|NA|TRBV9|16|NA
TGTGCCAGCAGCCTTCAGAGCGGAGGGCCTTTAGGGGAGCTGTTTTTT
CASSLQSGGPLGELFF
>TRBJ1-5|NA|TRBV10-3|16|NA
TGTGCCATCAGTGAGTCGGCCCTGGGGCGCAATCAGCCCCAGCATTTT
CAISESALGRNQPQHF
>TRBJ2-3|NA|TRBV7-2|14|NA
TGTGCCAGCAGCCGACAAGGAAGCACAGATACGCAGTATTTT
CASSRQGSTDTQYF
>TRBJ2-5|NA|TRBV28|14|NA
TGTGCCAGCAGTTTCGGGTCGTTAAAAGAGACCCAGTACTTC
CASSFGSLKETQYF
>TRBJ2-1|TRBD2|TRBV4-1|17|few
TGCGCCAGCAGCCAAGAAGGGGCAACTAGCGGGAGAAATGAGCAGTTCTTC
CASSQEGATSGRNEQFF
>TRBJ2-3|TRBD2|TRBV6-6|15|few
TGTGCCAGCAGTTATATAGCGGGAGGCACAGATACGCAGTATTTT
CASSYIAGGTDTQYF
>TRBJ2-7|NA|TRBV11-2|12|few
TGTGCCAGCAGCTCTCCGGGGGACGAGCAGTACTTC
CASSSPGDEQYF
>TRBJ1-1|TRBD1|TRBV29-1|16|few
TGCAGCGCCCCGACAGGGGGTGGTCTGGGGAACACTGAAGCTTTCTTT
CSAPTGGGLGNTEAFF
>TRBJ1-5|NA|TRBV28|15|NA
TGTGCCAGCAGTTTGGGGGGGGCGCGCAATCAGCCCCAGCATTTT
CASSLGGARNQPQHF
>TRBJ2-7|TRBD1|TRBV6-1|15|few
TGTGCCAGCGGTGCTAATTGGGGACAGACCTACGAGCAGTACTTC
CASGANWGQTYEQYF
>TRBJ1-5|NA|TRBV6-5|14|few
TGTGCCAGCAGCCCCGCCAGGGGCAATCAGCCCCAGCATTTT
CASSPARGNQPQHF
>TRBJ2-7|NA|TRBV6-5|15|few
TGTGCCAGCAGTTACTCAGTCAGGGTGCACTACGAGCAGTACTTC
CASSYSVRVHYEQYF
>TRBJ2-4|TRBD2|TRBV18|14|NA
TGTGCCAGCTCACCTCAGACTAGCGGGAGTACTCAGTACTTC
CASSPQTSGSTQYF
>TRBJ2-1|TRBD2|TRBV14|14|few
TGTGCCAGCAGCCGGACTAGCGGGAGGAACGAGCAGTTCTTC
CASSRTSGRNEQFF
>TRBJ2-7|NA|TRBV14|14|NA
TGTGCCAGCAGCCAAGACCTAGCGCAGAGGGAGCAGTACTTC
CASSQDLAQREQYF
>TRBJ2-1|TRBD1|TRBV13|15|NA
TGTGCCAGCATCAGACCGGGACAGGGCTACAATGAGCAGTTCTTC
CASIRPGQGYNEQFF
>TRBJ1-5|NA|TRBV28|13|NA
TGTGCCAGCAGTTTGGACAGAAATCAGCCCCAGCATTTT
CASSLDRNQPQHF
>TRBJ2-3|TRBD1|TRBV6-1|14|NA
TGTGCCAGTAACGACAGGGGGGGCACAGATACGCAGTATTTT
CASNDRGGTDTQYF
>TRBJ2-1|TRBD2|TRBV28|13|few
TGTGCCAGTGGACTAGCTAACTACAATGAGCAGTTCTTC
CASGLANYNEQFF
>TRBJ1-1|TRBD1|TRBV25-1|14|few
TGTGCCAGCAGTGATGGACAGGTGAACACTGAAGCTTTCTTT
CASSDGQVNTEAFF
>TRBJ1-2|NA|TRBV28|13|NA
TGTGCCAGCACCTCTGGGGGGGGATATGGCTACACCTTC
CASTSGGGYGYTF
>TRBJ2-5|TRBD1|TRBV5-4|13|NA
TGTGCCAGCAGCTTGACAGGGGCCAAGACCCAGTACTTC
CASSLTGAKTQYF
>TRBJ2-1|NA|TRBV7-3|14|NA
TGTGCCAGCAGCCGCTCCTCTAGTGACAATGAGCAGTTCTTC
CASSRSSSDNEQFF
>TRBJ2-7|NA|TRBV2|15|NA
TGTGCCAGCAGTGAGGTTTCAGGGGCTGGCTACGAGCAGTACTTC
CASSEVSGAGYEQYF
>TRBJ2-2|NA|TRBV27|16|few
TGTGCCAGCAGTTTCTCTCGGGGGACGAACACCGGGGAGCTGTTTTTT
CASSFSRGTNTGELFF
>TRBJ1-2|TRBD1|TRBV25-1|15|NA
TGTGCCAGCAGTGAGAGGACAGGAGCTAACTATGGCTACACCTTC
CASSERTGANYGYTF
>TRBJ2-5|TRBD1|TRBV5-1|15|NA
TGCGCCAGCAGCTCCCTTGGACAGGGCCAAGAGACCCAGTACTTC
CASSSLGQGQETQYF
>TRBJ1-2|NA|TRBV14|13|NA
TGTGCCAGCAGCCCACGGACAGCGGATGGCTACACCTTC
CASSPRTADGYTF